This T cell receptor beta chain was sequenced during a study of CD8 T cell repertoires and HIV-1 epitope variants. Study context: Separate wells received one of Twenty-five Gag or Nef variant peptides. Tested: three Gag epitope families, Nef HW9 and YT9. 1M T cells were kept uncultured as a baseline.

Sequencing was performed with immunoSEQ multiplex PCR; in TCRdb, only in-frame clones are kept and a portion is missing. The data contain more than 5,500 clones, approximately 66% of them singletons. Notes on this clone: The antigen is not known.

Looked up from germline, CDR1 is SGHTS and CDR2 is YDEGEE. Losses at the gene ends were 1 base for V and 5 bases for J; bases not matched to a gene: 0. This CDR3 spans 14 amino acids. The chain couples TRBV5-8 to TRBJ2-5; TRBD2 matches at 12 bases. The TCR comes from a male donor with HIV. The material sequenced was cultured CD8+ T cells derived from PBMCs. The CDR3 reads CASSLTSGRETQYF. The CDR3 DNA reads TGTGCCAGCAGCTTGACTAGCGGGAGGGAGACCCAGTACTTC. Variable domain in full (rest from reference TRBV5-8 and TRBJ2-5): EAGVTQSPTHLIKTRGQQATLRCSPISGHTSVYWYQQALGLGLQFLLWYDEGEERNRGNFPPRFSGRQFPNYSSELNVNALELEDSALYLCASSLTSGRETQYFGPGTRLLVL.